Below, 9 T cell receptor beta chains from the same sample are listed, as sequenced in a study of a mutant IDH1 vaccine in newly diagnosed glioma. Here immunoSEQ multiplex PCR was the method, and the copy in TCRdb shows in-frame clones only, minus some. The sample lists tens of thousands of clones, 75% occurring once. The antigens of these receptors remain unknown. Indicated time point: week 47, end of study. A single vaccine dose contained 300 ug of mutant IDH1 20-mer peptide, and topical imiquimod was used with it. The material was PBMCs, obtained from a glioma patient whose treatment included an IDH1 peptide vaccine. These receptors were obtained from a man aged 50-59 years with glioma.

The chain recombines TRBV5-4 with TRBJ2-3; D gene uncertain. CDR1 and CDR2 (germline): SGHNT, YYREEE (reference sequence). Trimming took off 4 bases at V and 3 bases at J, with 3 bases between the two ends. This CDR3 is built from 11 residues. The CDR3 DNA reads TGTGCCAGCAGCACAACAGATACGCAGTATTTT. Its translation is CASSTTDTQYF.

The sample holds one count of this clone. The rearrangement links TRBV29-1 to TRBJ2-1, with 7 bases fitting TRBD1. The V gene's germline CDR1 is SQVTM and CDR2 ANQGSEA. The CDR3 is 13 residues long. V lost 7 bases, J lost 3 bases, and 6 bases stayed unmatched. CDR3 sequence reads: CSGQTGHYNEQFF. The CDR3 region has the DNA TGCAGCGGCCAGACAGGGCACTACAATGAGCAGTTCTTC.

The rearrangement uses TRBV5-4 and TRBJ2-3; 8 bases align to TRBD2. Trimming removed 1 base from V and 2 bases from J; junction bases left unmatched: 6. From germline, CDR1 is SGHNT and CDR2 YYREEE (reference sequence). This CDR3 has 16 residues. In nucleotides, the CDR3 is TGTGCCAGCAGCTTGAGGGCGGGGGGTACCACAGATACGCAGTATTTT. It specifies CASSLRAGGTTDTQYF.

V gene TRBV5-4 combines with J gene TRBJ2-7; no firm D call. This CDR3 is 16 amino acids long. Trimming took off 3 bases at V and 0 bases at J, with 16 bases between the two ends. Germline CDR1 and CDR2: SGHNT and YYREEE (reference sequence). The CDR3 sequence: CASSSGPPGSSYEQYF. The CDR3 coding sequence is TGTGCCAGCAGCTCGGGTCCCCCAGGTAGCTCCTACGAGCAGTACTTC.

V usage is TRBV30 and J usage is TRBJ1-2; TRBD1 might be the D (5 bases). The CDR3 sequence is 13 residues long. Germline V gives CDR1 GTSNPN, CDR2 SVGIG (reference sequence). The V end was cut by 3 bases, the J end by 3 bases, with 11 bases between. CDR3 residues: CAWSGGNDYGYTF. DNA for the CDR3: TGTGCCTGGAGCGGGGGGAACGACTATGGCTACACCTTC. The variable domain in full, with the rest retrieved from reference TRBV30 and TRBJ1-2, is SQTIHQWPATLVQPVGSPLSLECTVEGTSNPNLYWYRQAAGRGLQLLFYSVGIGQISSEVPQNLSASRPQDRQFILSSKKLLLSDSGFYLCAWSGGNDYGYTFGSGTRLTVV.

The J gene is TRBJ1-2, the V gene TRBV4-2; 8 bases match TRBD1. J gave up 4 bases and V 1 base, and 8 bases lay outside the gene matches. Germline-derived CDR1 and CDR2 are LGHNA and YNFKEQ. The CDR3 has 16 residues. CDR3: CASSQGRQGASYGYTF. CDR3 sequence (DNA): TGTGCCAGCAGCCAAGGTCGGCAGGGGGCCTCCTATGGCTACACCTTC.

This sequence joins TRBV20-1 and TRBJ2-5; D unclear. The CDR3 loop spans 10 amino acids. The V and J ends lost 0 bases and 8 bases respectively, with 4 bases between them. Germline V gene sequence: CDR1 DFQATT, CDR2 SNEGSKA (reference sequence). DNA for the CDR3: TGCAGTGCTAGAGATTATACCCAGTACTTC. Translating gives CSARDYTQYF.

The chain is built from TRBV7-2 and TRBJ2-7; TRBD2 might be the D (5 bases). CDR3 length equals 14 residues. V lost 5 bases to trimming and J lost 7 bases, with 18 bases between them. Germline CDR1 reads SGHTA; CDR2 reads FQGNSA. DNA for the CDR3: TGTGCCAGCAGCACTTTTAGACGGGGAGCGGAGCAGTACTTC. Translated: CASSTFRRGAEQYF.

This chain joins TRBV28 and TRBJ2-7; 7 nucleotides match TRBD1. V lost 8 bases, J lost 3 bases, and 10 bases stayed unmatched. The CDR3 has 14 residues. The germline CDR1 and CDR2 sequences are MDHEN and SYDVKM. This CDR3 reads CASRPTGAIYEQYF. The CDR3 DNA reads TGTGCCAGCCGGCCTACAGGGGCCATCTACGAGCAGTACTTC.